This TCR beta chain emerged from a study of blood T cell repertoires in COVID-19. TCRdb's table, derived via immunoSEQ multiplex PCR, lists solely in-frame clones and lacks some. The sample carries roughly 95,000 clones, around 82% recorded once. In germline, CDR1 is SGHVS, CDR2 FQNEAQ. The CDR3 spans 15 residues. V lost 1 base, J lost 8 bases, and 6 bases stayed unmatched. This clonotype originated in a man between 50 and 59 years old with active or convalescent COVID-19. Sequenced sample: peripheral blood. The V gene is TRBV7-8, the J gene TRBJ2-3; 10 nucleotides agree with TRBD2. The CDR3 protein is CASSLGGSGGGTQYF. The CDR3 DNA sequence: TGTGCCAGCAGCTTAGGAGGCAGCGGGGGGGGTACGCAGTATTTT.